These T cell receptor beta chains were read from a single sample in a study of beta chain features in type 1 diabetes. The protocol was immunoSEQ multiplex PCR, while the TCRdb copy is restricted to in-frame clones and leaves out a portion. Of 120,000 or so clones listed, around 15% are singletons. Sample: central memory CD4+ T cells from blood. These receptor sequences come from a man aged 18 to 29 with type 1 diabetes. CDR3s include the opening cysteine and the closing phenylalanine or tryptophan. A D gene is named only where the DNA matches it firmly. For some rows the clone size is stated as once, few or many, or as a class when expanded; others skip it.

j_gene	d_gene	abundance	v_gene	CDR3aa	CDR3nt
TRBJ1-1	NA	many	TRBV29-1	CSADRGWGMGTEAFF	TGCAGCGCCGACCGAGGTTGGGGGATGGGGACTGAAGCTTTCTTT
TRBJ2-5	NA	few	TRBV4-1	CASSHPGQETQYF	TGCGCCAGCAGCCATCCAGGTCAAGAGACCCAGTACTTC
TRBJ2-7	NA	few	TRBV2	CASSERGYEQYF	TGTGCCAGCAGTGAAAGGGGGTACGAGCAGTACTTC
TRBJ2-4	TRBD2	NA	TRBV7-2	CASSPWEGLAKNIQYF	TGTGCCAGCAGCCCCTGGGAGGGGCTAGCCAAAAACATTCAGTACTTC
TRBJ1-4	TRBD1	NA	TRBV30	CAWSKGQDEKLFF	TGTGCCTGGAGTAAGGGACAGGATGAAAAACTGTTTTTT
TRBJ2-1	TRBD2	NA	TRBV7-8	CASSLPRRLAGLFGEQFF	TGTGCCAGCAGCTTACCCCGCCGACTAGCGGGGTTGTTTGGTGAGCAGTTCTTC
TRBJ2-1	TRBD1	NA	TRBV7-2	CASSLSPMDRGYNEQFF	TGTGCCAGCAGCTTATCTCCGATGGACAGGGGATACAATGAGCAGTTCTTC
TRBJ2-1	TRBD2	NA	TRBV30	CAWSVTSGRYNEQFF	TGTGCCTGGAGTGTGACTAGCGGGAGGTACAATGAGCAGTTCTTC
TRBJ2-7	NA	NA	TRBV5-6	CASSSGRRVGGYEQYF	TGTGCCAGCAGCTCTGGAAGGAGGGTTGGCGGCTACGAGCAGTACTTC
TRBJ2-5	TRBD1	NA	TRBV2	CASSEDRGPETQYF	TGTGCCAGCAGTGAGGACAGGGGGCCAGAGACCCAGTACTTC
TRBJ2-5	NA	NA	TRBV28	CASSSQETQYF	TGTGCCAGCAGTTCCCAAGAGACCCAGTACTTC
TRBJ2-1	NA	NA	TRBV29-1	CSVTVSYNEQFF	TGCAGCGTGACGGTGTCCTACAATGAGCAGTTCTTC
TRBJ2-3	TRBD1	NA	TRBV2	CASTRQGVTDTQYF	TGTGCCAGCACCAGACAGGGCGTCACAGATACGCAGTATTTT
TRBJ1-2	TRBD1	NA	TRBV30	CAWSVKGTGSYGYTF	TGTGCCTGGAGTGTGAAAGGGACAGGGTCCTATGGCTACACCTTC
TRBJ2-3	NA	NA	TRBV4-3	CASSQQVGDTQYF	TGCGCCAGCAGCCAACAAGTCGGGGATACGCAGTATTTT
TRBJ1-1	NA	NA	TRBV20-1	CSRTVVSEAFF	TGCAGTCGGACAGTAGTTTCTGAAGCTTTCTTT
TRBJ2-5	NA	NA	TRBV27	CASSFIRGETQYF	TGTGCCAGCAGTTTTATTCGGGGGGAGACCCAGTACTTC
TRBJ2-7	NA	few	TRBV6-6	CASSQSAGLYEQYF	TGTGCCAGCAGTCAATCGGCGGGGCTCTACGAGCAGTACTTC
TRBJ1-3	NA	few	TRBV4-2	CASSQDGALRGQSVNTIYF	TGTGCCAGCAGCCAAGATGGAGCACTGCGGGGCCAGTCGGTAAACACCATATATTTT
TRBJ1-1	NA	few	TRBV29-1	CSVGARGDTEAFF	TGCAGCGTTGGGGCGAGGGGAGATACTGAAGCTTTCTTT
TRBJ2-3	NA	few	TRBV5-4	CASSLDGATNTQYF	TGTGCCAGCAGCCTGGACGGAGCCACAAATACGCAGTATTTT
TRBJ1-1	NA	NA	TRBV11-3	CASSLDGPNTEAFF	TGTGCCAGCAGCTTAGATGGCCCGAACACTGAAGCTTTCTTT
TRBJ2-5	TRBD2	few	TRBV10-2	CASSESALAGGKETQYF	TGCGCCAGCAGTGAGTCGGCACTAGCGGGAGGCAAGGAGACCCAGTACTTC
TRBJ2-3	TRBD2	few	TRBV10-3	CAIMAGGSADTQYF	TGTGCCATCATGGCGGGGGGGAGCGCAGATACGCAGTATTTT
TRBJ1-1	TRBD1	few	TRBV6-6	CASGTGLNTEAFF	TGTGCCAGCGGGACAGGGCTGAACACTGAAGCTTTCTTT
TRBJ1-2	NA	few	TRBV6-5	CASSPVQGRTYGYTF	TGTGCCAGCAGCCCCGTGCAAGGGCGAACCTATGGCTACACCTTC
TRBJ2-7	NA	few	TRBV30	CAWSPTTAIRHF	TGTGCCTGGAGTCCCACCACGGCCATTCGACACTTC
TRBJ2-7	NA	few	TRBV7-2	CASSLMHRAAEQYF	TGTGCCAGCAGCTTAATGCACAGGGCGGCTGAGCAGTACTTC
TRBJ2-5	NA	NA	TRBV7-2	CASSLAVASRETQYF	TGTGCCAGCAGCTTAGCCGTCGCTAGCCGAGAGACCCAGTACTTC
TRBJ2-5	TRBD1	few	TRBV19	CASSTGQGAYLETQYF	TGTGCCAGTAGTACAGGACAGGGGGCTTATCTTGAGACCCAGTACTTC
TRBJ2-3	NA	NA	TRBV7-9	CASARGLTDTQYF	TGTGCCAGTGCCCGGGGCCTCACAGATACGCAGTATTTT
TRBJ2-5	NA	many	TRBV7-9	CASSLQETQYF	TGTGCCAGCAGCCTCCAAGAGACCCAGTACTTC
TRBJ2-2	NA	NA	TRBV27	CASTSVQGGVGELFF	TGTGCCAGCACCTCCGTCCAGGGTGGAGTTGGGGAGCTGTTTTTT
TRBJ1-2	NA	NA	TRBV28	CASSLLGDGYTF	TGTGCCAGCAGTTTATTAGGGGATGGCTACACCTTC
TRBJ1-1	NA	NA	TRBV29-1	CSVVTGEGNTEAFF	TGCAGCGTTGTTACTGGGGAGGGGAACACTGAAGCTTTCTTT
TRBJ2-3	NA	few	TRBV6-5	CASSPEWDTQYF	TGTGCCAGCAGCCCCGAGTGGGATACGCAGTATTTT
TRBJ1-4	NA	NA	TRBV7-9	CASSLATLATNEKLFF	TGTGCCAGCAGCTTAGCGACGCTTGCAACTAATGAAAAACTGTTTTTT
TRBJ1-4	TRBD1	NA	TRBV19	CASMDRANEKLFF	TGTGCCAGTATGGACAGGGCAAATGAAAAACTGTTTTTT
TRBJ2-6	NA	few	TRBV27	CASRWGNSGANVLTF	TGTGCCAGCAGGTGGGGGAACTCTGGGGCCAACGTCCTGACTTTC
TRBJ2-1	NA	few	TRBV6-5	CASSYQAALYNEQFF	TGTGCCAGCAGTTACCAAGCGGCACTATACAATGAGCAGTTCTTC
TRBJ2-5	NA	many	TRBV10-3	CAISDTGNRETQYF	TGTGCCATCAGTGATACCGGGAATCGGGAGACCCAGTACTTC
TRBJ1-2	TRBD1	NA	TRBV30	CAWSVGDRVGYTF	TGTGCCTGGAGTGTCGGGGACAGGGTTGGCTACACCTTC
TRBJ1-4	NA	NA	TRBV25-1	CASSDIGGRTNEKLFF	TGTGCCAGCAGTGATATAGGGGGGCGAACTAATGAAAAACTGTTTTTT
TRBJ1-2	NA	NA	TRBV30	CAWSVSRLEDGYTF	TGTGCCTGGAGTGTATCGAGGCTGGAGGATGGCTACACCTTC
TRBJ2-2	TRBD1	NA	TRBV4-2	CASSQDHGTGHTGELFF	TGTGCCAGCAGCCAAGATCACGGGACAGGGCACACCGGGGAGCTGTTTTTT
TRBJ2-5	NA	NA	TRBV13	CASSVGGSGETQYF	TGTGCCAGCAGCGTAGGCGGTAGCGGAGAGACCCAGTACTTC
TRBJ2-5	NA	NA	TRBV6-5	CASSPSTSMGVTQYF	TGTGCCAGCAGTCCCTCGACTAGTATGGGGGTGACCCAGTACTTC